This TCR beta chain stems from a study of shared clonotypes between healthy human individuals. Study information: A few men and a couple of women, aged 18 to 49, were donors. Study conclusions and caveats: The generation probabilities recorded for non-shared clonotypes fell below those of clonotypes shared by all four donors. Across subsets, estimated richness was generally greater for naive than for memory populations.

Details on this clone: Its antigen is undetermined.

The protocol was immunoSEQ multiplex PCR, while the TCRdb copy is restricted to in-frame clones and leaves out a portion. The repertoire consists of roughly 2.5 million clones, with 85% to 95% occurring once and the leading ten covering 0.13% to 0.15%. The CDR3 spans 14 residues. Germline CDR1 is MDHEN and CDR2 is SYDVKM. Trimming took 10 bases from V and 0 from J, leaving 13 bases between them. This TCR was recovered from a man aged 18 to 29 in good health. The rearrangement links TRBV28 to TRBJ1-5; D not resolved. The sample was naive CD4+ T cells sorted from blood. This sample's subset: CD45RA+ positively selected. CDR3 in DNA: TGTGCCACCAGGACGGTCAATAGCAATCAGCCCCAGCATTTT. Amino acid sequence: CATRTVNSNQPQHF.